This T cell receptor beta chain derives from a study of a mutant IDH1 vaccine in newly diagnosed glioma. For the study at large: Vaccinations were initiated 4-6 weeks following radiotherapy alone, or were given together with temozolomide cycles.

CDR3 length: 15 amino acids. V was pared by 5 bases and J by 0 bases, with 12 bases between. In germline, CDR1 is SGHKS, CDR2 YYEKEE (reference sequence). On this clone itself: What it binds is not known.

TCRdb keeps only in-frame clones here, not all; method: immunoSEQ multiplex PCR. The table includes some 25,000 clones, 60% to 80% detected once. Specified time point: week 5, during vaccination. Vaccination used 300 ug of mutant IDH1 20-mer peptide per dose, with topical imiquimod. The chain uses TRBV5-5 and TRBJ2-1; a weak D match, TRBD1 (6 bases). This TCR derives from a man aged 35 to 55 with glioma. The sample here was PBMCs, taken from a glioma patient whose treatment included an IDH1 peptide vaccine. Written as DNA, the CDR3 is TGTGCCAGCAGTGGGGACACCAGCTCCTACAATGAGCAGTTCTTC. Amino acid sequence: CASSGDTSSYNEQFF.